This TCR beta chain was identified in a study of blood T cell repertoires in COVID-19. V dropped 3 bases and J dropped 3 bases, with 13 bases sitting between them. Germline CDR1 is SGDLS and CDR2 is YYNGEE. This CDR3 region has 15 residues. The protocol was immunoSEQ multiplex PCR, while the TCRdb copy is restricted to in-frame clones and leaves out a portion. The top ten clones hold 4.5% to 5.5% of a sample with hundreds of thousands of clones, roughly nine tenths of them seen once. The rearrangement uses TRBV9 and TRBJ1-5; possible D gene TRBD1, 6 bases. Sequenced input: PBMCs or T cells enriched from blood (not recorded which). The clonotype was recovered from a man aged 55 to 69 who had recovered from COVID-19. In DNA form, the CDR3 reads TGTGCCAGCAGCGGACAAGGGGGGGACAATCAGCCCCAGCATTTT. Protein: CASSGQGGDNQPQHF.